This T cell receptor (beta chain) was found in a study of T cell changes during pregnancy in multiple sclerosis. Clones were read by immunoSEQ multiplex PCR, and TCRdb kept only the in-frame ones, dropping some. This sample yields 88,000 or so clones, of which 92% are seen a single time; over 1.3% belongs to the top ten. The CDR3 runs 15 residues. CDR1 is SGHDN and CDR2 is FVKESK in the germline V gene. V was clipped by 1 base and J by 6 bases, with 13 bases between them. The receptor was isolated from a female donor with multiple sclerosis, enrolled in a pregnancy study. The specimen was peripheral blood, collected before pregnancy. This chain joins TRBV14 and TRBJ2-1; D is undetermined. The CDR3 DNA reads TGTGCCAGCAGCCAAGTAATGGTAGCCGGCAATGAGCAGTTCTTC. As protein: CASSQVMVAGNEQFF.